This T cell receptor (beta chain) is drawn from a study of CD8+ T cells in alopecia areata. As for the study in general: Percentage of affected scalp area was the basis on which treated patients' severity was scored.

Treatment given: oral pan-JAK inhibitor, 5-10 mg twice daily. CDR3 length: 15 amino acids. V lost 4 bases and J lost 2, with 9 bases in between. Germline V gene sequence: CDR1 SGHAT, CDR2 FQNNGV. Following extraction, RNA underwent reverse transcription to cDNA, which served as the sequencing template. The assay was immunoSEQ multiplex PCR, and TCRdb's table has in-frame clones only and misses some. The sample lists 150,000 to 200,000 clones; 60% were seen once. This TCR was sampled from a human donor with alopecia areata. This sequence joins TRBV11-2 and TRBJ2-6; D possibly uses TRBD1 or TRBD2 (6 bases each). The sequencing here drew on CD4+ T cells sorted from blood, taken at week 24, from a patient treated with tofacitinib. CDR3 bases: TGTGCCAGCAGCTACAGGGAGGCTGGGGCCAACGTCCTGACTTTC. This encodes CASSYREAGANVLTF.